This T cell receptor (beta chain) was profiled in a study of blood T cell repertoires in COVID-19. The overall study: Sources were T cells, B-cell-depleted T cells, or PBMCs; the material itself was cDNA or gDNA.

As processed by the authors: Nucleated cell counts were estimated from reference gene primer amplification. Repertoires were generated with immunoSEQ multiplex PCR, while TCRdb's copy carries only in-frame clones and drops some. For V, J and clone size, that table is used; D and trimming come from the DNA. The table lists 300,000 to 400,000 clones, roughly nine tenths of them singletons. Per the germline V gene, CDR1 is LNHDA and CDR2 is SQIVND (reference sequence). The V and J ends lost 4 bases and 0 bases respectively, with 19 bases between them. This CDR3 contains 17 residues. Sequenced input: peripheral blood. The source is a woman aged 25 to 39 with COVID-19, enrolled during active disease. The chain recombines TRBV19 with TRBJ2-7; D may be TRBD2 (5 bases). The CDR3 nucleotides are TGTGCCAGTAGTAACAACCCGGGGTCCCTCTCCTCCTACGAGCAGTACTTC. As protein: CASSNNPGSLSSYEQYF.